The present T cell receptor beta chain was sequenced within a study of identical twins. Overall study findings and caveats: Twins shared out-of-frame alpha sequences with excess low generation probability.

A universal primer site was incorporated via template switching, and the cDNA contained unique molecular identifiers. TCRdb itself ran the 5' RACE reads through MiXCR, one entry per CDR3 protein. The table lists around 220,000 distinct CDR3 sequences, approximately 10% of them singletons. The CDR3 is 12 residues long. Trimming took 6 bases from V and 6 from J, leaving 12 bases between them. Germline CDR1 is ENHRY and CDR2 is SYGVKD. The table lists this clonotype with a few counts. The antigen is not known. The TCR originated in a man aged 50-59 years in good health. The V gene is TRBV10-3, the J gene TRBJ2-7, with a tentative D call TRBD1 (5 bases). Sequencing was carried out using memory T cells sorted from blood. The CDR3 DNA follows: TGTGCCATCAGAAACCAGGGCTCCGAGCAGTACTTC. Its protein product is CAIRNQGSEQYF.